Below are 15 T cell receptor beta chains sequenced from a single sample in a study of regulatory T cells in long-lasting Graves disease. Time point specified: newly diagnosed GD, antithyroid drugs for less than 3 months. PBMCs provided the RNA from which the TCR library was made. Arm-PCR of CDR3 regions and iRepertoire HTBI primers were the basis on which TCR beta libraries were built. One entry per CDR3 protein results from TCRdb running MiXCR on the multiplex PCR reads. The repertoire holds over 400,000 distinct CDR3 sequences, with 12% to 15% as singletons. These data were also filed under a second study, of T cells in Graves' hyperthyroidism and ophthalmopathy.

The specimen was peripheral blood mononuclear cells (PBMCs), collected at new diagnosis, from a patient treated with antithyroid drugs. These receptors were collected from a woman between 45 and 65 years old with Graves disease.

Only a few counts were recorded for this clonotype. DNA of the CDR3: TGTGCCAGCAGCCAACTGGAGGTGTTGGCCGGGGAGCTGTTTTTT. Translated: CASSQLEVLAGELFF. V and J are TRBV3-1 and TRBJ2-2; D is perhaps TRBD2 (5 bases). The CDR3 totals 15 residues. V was clipped by 2 bases and J by 6 bases, with 13 bases between them. Per germline, CDR1 LGHDT and CDR2 YNNKEL (reference sequence).

This clonotype has a count of ten or more. The chain recombines TRBV6-2 or TRBV6-3 with TRBJ1-5, with TRBD1 identical over 11 bases. Germline loops: CDR1 MNHEY, CDR2 SVGEGT. This CDR3 is 14 amino acids long. The ends lost 7 bases at V and 5 bases at J; junction bases unmatched: 4. This chain's CDR3 is CASKEGQGDQPQHF. The CDR3 bases are TGTGCCAGCAAGGAGGGACAGGGGGATCAGCCCCAGCATTTT.

This clonotype was counted many times. The chain carries TRBV2 and TRBJ2-7; 8 bases align to TRBD2. The CDR3 has 13 amino acids. V was clipped by 6 bases and J by 6 bases; unmatched bases: 7. Germline CDR1 and CDR2: SNHLY and FYNNEI. The CDR3 DNA reads as TGTGCCAGCAGGCCGGGACTAGGGTCCGAGCAGTACTTC. Its translation is CASRPGLGSEQYF.

This clonotype was seen ten or more times. The gene calls are TRBV7-9 and TRBJ1-1; no definite D call. Germline lookup yields CDR1 SEHNR and CDR2 FQNEAQ (reference sequence). The CDR3 loop spans 11 amino acids. The ends were cut back, 4 bases at V and 7 bases at J, with 7 bases in the middle. The CDR3 is CASSSDGEAFF. CDR3 DNA sequence: TGTGCCAGCAGCTCTGACGGTGAAGCTTTCTTT.

This clonotype was seen a handful of times. The chain is built from TRBV7-9 and TRBJ2-2; 12 nucleotides agree with TRBD2. Germline trimming cut 1 base from V and 0 bases from J; bases unmatched to any gene: 9. The CDR3 runs 20 residues. Germline V CDR1 and CDR2: SEHNR, FQNEAQ (reference sequence). CDR3 sequence (DNA): TGTGCCAGCAGCTTAGTGTCGCTAGCGGGAGGGCCGTCGAACACCGGGGAGCTGTTTTTT. It is translated as CASSLVSLAGGPSNTGELFF.

This clonotype was detected many times. The chain joins TRBV30 to TRBJ2-3; D gene uncertain. The length of the CDR3 is 12 residues. The ends were cut back, 1 base at V and 2 bases at J, with 4 bases in the middle. Germline CDR1 GTSNPN, CDR2 SVGIG (reference sequence). The CDR3 DNA reads as TGTGCCTGGAGTGATCACACAGATACGCAGTATTTT. The encoded protein is CAWSDHTDTQYF.

This clonotype has a handful of counts. The J gene is TRBJ2-5, the V gene TRBV28, with 12 positions matching TRBD2. CDR1 is MDHEN, CDR2 SYDVKM, per germline. V shed 3 bases and J 7 bases; nucleotides not matched to a gene: 15. The CDR3 consists of 18 residues. CDR3 sequence: CASSLDPPSGRAEVTQYF. CDR3 coding DNA: TGTGCCAGCAGTTTGGACCCCCCTAGCGGGAGGGCCGAGGTGACCCAGTACTTC.

The chain has TRBV20-1 and TRBJ2-5; 16 nucleotides align to TRBD2. CDR3 length: 18 amino acids. With V trimmed by 1 base and J by 3 bases, 8 bases remained unmatched. CDR1 is DFQATT and CDR2 is SNEGSKA in the germline V gene (reference sequence). The DNA for the CDR3 is TGCAGTGCTAGAGGTGGGACTAGCGGGAGGGTTTGGGAAGAGACCCAGTACTTC. Its protein product is CSARGGTSGRVWEETQYF.

This clonotype was seen at least ten times. This chain links TRBV7-9 with TRBJ2-1, with 12 bases matching TRBD1. This CDR3 comprises 12 residues. The V gene's germline CDR1 is SEHNR and CDR2 FQNEAQ (reference sequence). J lost 6 bases, V lost 10 bases, and 1 base had no gene match. The CDR3 protein is CATGQGANEQFF. CDR3 nucleotides: TGTGCCACGGGACAGGGGGCCAATGAGCAGTTCTTC.

This clonotype was seen more than once but under ten times. The V call is TRBV29-1, the J call TRBJ2-3; TRBD1 agrees at 9 bases. V lost 6 bases, J lost 3 bases, and 7 bases stayed unmatched. CDR1 SQVTM and CDR2 ANQGSEA come from the germline V gene. The CDR3 loop spans 14 amino acids. The CDR3 loop is CSVRGQGATDTQYF. In nucleotides, the CDR3 is TGCAGCGTGCGGGGACAGGGTGCGACAGATACGCAGTATTTT.

This clonotype was observed a few times. Likely a read error: the CDR3 ends without its conserved phenylalanine or tryptophan. This sequence joins TRBV28 and TRBJ1-5, with TRBD1 matching 8 bases. Unmatched junction bases numbered 5, after V lost 8 bases and J lost 5 bases. The CDR3 runs to 13 residues. Germline V gives CDR1 MDHEN, CDR2 SYDVKM. CDR3 DNA: TGTGCCAGCCGGGGACAGGCTTATCAGCCCCAGCATTCT. This translates into CASRGQAYQPQHS.

Ten or more counts support this clonotype. V usage is TRBV12-3 or TRBV12-4 and J usage is TRBJ2-3, with 7 bases that match TRBD2. V lost 5 bases, J lost 2 bases, and 10 bases stayed unmatched. CDR3 length: 16 amino acids. The CDR3 region is CASSQRGTTFTDTQYF. The CDR3 DNA reads TGTGCCAGCAGTCAGCGTGGGACTACCTTCACAGATACGCAGTATTTT.

This clonotype was found many times. This sequence joins TRBV6-5 and TRBJ2-1, with D tentatively TRBD1 or TRBD2 (5 bases each). With 4 bases removed from V and 9 bases from J, the gap between germline ends came to 13 bases. This CDR3 region has 13 residues. The germline V gene has CDR1 MNHEY and CDR2 SVGAGI. In nucleotides, the CDR3 is TGTGCCAGCAGTTGGGGACCTGGCGGTGAGCAGTTCTTC. Translation: CASSWGPGGEQFF.

This clonotype has only a few counts. The chain is built from TRBV29-1 and TRBJ2-3; D is undetermined. Germline values: CDR1 SQVTM, CDR2 ANQGSEA. The CDR3 runs to 13 residues. Trimming left V 3 bases short and J 5 bases short, with 12 bases between. DNA for the CDR3: TGCAGCGTTGAGGTGGGGATTAGAGATACGCAGTATTTT. Its protein is CSVEVGIRDTQYF.

The J gene is TRBJ2-7, the V gene TRBV6-2 or TRBV6-3; 8 nucleotides match TRBD1. Germline V CDR1 and CDR2: MNHEY, SVGEGT. The V gene end was trimmed by 0 bases and the J gene end by 5 bases; junction bases not matched to a gene: 12. The CDR3 is 17 residues long. DNA for the CDR3: TGTGCCAGCAGTTACTCGAATAGTCCAGGGGGCACCGACGAGCAGTACTTC. Protein product: CASSYSNSPGGTDEQYF.